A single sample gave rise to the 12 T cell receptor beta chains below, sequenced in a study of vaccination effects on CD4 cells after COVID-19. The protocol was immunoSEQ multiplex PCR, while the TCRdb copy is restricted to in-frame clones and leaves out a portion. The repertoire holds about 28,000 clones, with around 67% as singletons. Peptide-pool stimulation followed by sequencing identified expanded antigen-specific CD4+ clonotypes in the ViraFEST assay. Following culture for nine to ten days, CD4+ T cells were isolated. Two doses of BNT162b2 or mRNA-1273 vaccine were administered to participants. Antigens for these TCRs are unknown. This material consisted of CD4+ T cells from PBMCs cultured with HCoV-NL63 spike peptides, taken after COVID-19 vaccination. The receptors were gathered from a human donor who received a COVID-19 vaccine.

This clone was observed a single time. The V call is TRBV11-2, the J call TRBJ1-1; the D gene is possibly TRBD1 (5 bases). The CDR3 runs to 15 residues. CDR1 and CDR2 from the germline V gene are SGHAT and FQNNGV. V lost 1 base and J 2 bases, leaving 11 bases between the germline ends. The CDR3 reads CASSLVAGLNTEAFF. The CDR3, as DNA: TGTGCCAGCAGCTTAGTGGCAGGGCTCAACACTGAAGCTTTCTTT.

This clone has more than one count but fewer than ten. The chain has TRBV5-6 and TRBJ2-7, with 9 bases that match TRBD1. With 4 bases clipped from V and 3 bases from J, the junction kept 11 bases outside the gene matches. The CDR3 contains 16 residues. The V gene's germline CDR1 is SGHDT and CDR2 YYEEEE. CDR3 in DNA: TGTGCCAGCAGCCTCCTGGGGACAGGGCAAAGCTACGAGCAGTACTTC. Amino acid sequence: CASSLLGTGQSYEQYF.

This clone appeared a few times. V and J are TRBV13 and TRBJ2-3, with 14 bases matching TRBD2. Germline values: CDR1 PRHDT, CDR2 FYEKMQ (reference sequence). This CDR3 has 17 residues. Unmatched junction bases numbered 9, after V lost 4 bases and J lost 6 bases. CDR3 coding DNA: TGTGCCAGCAGCTCCACCAGACTAGCGGGGGGGCGGGATACGCAGTATTTT. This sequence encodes CASSSTRLAGGRDTQYF.

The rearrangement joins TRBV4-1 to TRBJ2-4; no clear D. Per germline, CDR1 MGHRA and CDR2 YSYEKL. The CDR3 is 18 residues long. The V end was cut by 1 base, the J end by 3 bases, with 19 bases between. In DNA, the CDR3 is TGCGCCAGCAGCCAAGTTGATATGGGTTTTATAGACAAAAACATTCAGTACTTC. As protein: CASSQVDMGFIDKNIQYF.

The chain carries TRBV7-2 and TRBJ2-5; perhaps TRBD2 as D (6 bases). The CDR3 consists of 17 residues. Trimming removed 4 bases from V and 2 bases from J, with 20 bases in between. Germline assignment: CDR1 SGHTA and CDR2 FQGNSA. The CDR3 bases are TGTGCCAGCAGCTCGGGACTCCTTAACTGGGGTCAAGAGACCCAGTACTTC. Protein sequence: CASSSGLLNWGQETQYF.

For the CDR3, the DNA is TGTGCCAGCAGCTCCGGGACAGGGTTACGAATACAAGAGACCCAGTACTTC. It translates to CASSSGTGLRIQETQYF. The chain joins TRBV5-4 to TRBJ2-5; TRBD1 matches at 9 bases. The CDR3 runs to 17 residues. Germline V gene lookup returns CDR1 SGHNT and CDR2 YYREEE (reference sequence). With V trimmed by 3 bases and J by 2 bases, 11 bases remained unmatched.

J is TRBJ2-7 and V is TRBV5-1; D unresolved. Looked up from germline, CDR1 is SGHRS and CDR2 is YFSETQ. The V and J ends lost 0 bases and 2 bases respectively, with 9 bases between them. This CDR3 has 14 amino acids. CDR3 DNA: TGCGCCAGCAGCTTGGTGGCTAGAGCCTACGAGCAGTACTTC. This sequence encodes CASSLVARAYEQYF.

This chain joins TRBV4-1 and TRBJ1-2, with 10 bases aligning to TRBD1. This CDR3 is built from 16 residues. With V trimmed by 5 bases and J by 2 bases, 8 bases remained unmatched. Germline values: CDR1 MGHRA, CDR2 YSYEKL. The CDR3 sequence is CASSSGGGQGNYGYTF. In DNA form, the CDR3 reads TGCGCCAGCAGCTCTGGGGGGGGACAGGGGAACTATGGCTACACCTTC.

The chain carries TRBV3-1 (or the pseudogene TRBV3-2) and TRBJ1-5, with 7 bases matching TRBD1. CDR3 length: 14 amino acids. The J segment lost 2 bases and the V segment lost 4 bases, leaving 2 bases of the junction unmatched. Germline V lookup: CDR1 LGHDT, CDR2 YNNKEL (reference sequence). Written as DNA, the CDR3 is TGTGCCAGCAGCCGGCAGGGGGGCAATCAGCCCCAGCATTTT. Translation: CASSRQGGNQPQHF.

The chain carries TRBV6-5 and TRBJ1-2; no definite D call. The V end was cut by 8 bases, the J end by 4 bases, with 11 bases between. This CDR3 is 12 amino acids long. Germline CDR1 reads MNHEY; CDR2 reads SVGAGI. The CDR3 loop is CASGMRSYGYTF. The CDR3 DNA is TGTGCCAGCGGGATGCGGAGCTATGGCTACACCTTC.

The CDR3 nucleotides are TGTGCCAGCAGCCGTCTTGGCGGAGGGCGGGATGAAAAACTGTTTTTT. Translating it yields CASSRLGGGRDEKLFF. The rearrangement uses TRBV5-4 and TRBJ1-4, with D unresolved. The V end was cut by 4 bases, the J end by 6 bases, with 19 bases between. The CDR3 extends over 16 amino acids. CDR1 is SGHNT and CDR2 is YYREEE in the germline V gene (reference sequence).

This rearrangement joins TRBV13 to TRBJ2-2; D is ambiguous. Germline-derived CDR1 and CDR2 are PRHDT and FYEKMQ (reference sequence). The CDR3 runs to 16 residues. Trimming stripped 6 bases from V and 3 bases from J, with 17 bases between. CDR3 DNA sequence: TGTGCCAGCAGGGAATACACGGAAAGGCACACCGGGGAGCTGTTTTTT. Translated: CASREYTERHTGELFF.